This is a list of T cell receptor beta chains from one sample in a study of T-cell memory formation after mild COVID-19. TCRdb ran MiXCR on the 5' RACE reads and lists one entry per CDR3 protein. The sample has about 160,000 distinct CDR3 sequences; 25% to 40% are singletons. What was sequenced was PBMCs or a T cell subset sorted from them (not recorded which). The source of these receptors is an adult woman who had mild COVID-19 (a few samples of this study predate the infection). Cell type and time point are not known. Each CDR3 is given with its conserved first and last residue. Clone size is stated in some rows and not others, as once, few, many or a class when expanded.

J gene: TRBJ2-3; V gene: TRBV30; clone size: -; CDR3 protein: CAWSRTGGTDTQYF
J gene: TRBJ2-3; V gene: TRBV15; clone size: -; CDR3 protein: CATSRYRGRSTDTQYF
J gene: TRBJ2-3; V gene: TRBV4-3; clone size: -; CDR3 protein: CASSQDGGRGGTRQYF
J gene: TRBJ1-3; V gene: TRBV7-2; clone size: -; CDR3 protein: CASSLGYLTRRGNTIYF
J gene: TRBJ1-2; V gene: TRBV5-1; clone size: -; CDR3 protein: CASSGTGFSHGYTF
J gene: TRBJ2-1; V gene: TRBV3-1; clone size: -; CDR3 protein: CASSSQGASYNEQFF
J gene: TRBJ1-1; V gene: TRBV4-1; clone size: few; CDR3 protein: CASSQDKGFSPEAFF
J gene: TRBJ2-3; V gene: TRBV9; clone size: -; CDR3 protein: CASSFLPELAGGSTDTQYF
J gene: TRBJ2-5; V gene: TRBV7-9; clone size: -; CDR3 protein: CASSLLGGKETQYF
J gene: TRBJ1-1; V gene: TRBV10-3; clone size: -; CDR3 protein: CAIRDRPNTEAFF
J gene: TRBJ2-7; V gene: TRBV14; clone size: few; CDR3 protein: CASSQGRWQYF
J gene: TRBJ1-5; V gene: TRBV12-5; clone size: -; CDR3 protein: CASGLESNQPQHF
J gene: TRBJ2-1; V gene: TRBV7-9; clone size: few; CDR3 protein: CASSLVEPMSQFF
J gene: TRBJ1-4; V gene: TRBV4-1; clone size: -; CDR3 protein: CASSQEEGAKLFF
J gene: TRBJ1-1; V gene: TRBV27; clone size: few; CDR3 protein: CASSLTSEHEAFF
J gene: TRBJ2-7; V gene: TRBV6-5; clone size: -; CDR3 protein: CASSYEATYEQYF
J gene: TRBJ2-5; V gene: TRBV27; clone size: -; CDR3 protein: CASSLFPANQETQYF
J gene: TRBJ2-5; V gene: TRBV5-8; clone size: -; CDR3 protein: CASSSRLAGAKETQYF
J gene: TRBJ2-7; V gene: TRBV23-1; clone size: -; CDR3 protein: CASSQSSDRSSYEQYF
J gene: TRBJ2-3; V gene: TRBV20-1; clone size: -; CDR3 protein: CSAQEGAGTDTQYF
J gene: TRBJ1-5; V gene: TRBV2; clone size: -; CDR3 protein: CASSERGGGNQPQHF
J gene: TRBJ2-3; V gene: TRBV13; clone size: few; CDR3 protein: CASRRPDGFTDTQYF
J gene: TRBJ2-1; V gene: TRBV5-1; clone size: few; CDR3 protein: CASSRTGSYNEQFF
J gene: TRBJ2-3; V gene: TRBV7-8; clone size: few; CDR3 protein: CASSSGGPTDTQYF
J gene: TRBJ2-2; V gene: TRBV7-9; clone size: -; CDR3 protein: CASDGTTAGELFF
J gene: TRBJ2-1; V gene: TRBV5-6; clone size: -; CDR3 protein: CASSLVGTSSYNEQFF
J gene: TRBJ2-5; V gene: TRBV10-3; clone size: -; CDR3 protein: CAISVKGETQYF
J gene: TRBJ2-7; V gene: TRBV24-1; clone size: many; CDR3 protein: CATSAGGYYEQYF
J gene: TRBJ2-1; V gene: TRBV20-1; clone size: many; CDR3 protein: CSVPDYRGLYNEQFF
J gene: TRBJ2-1; V gene: TRBV5-8; clone size: -; CDR3 protein: CASSLQLYNEQFF
J gene: TRBJ2-2; V gene: TRBV30; clone size: few; CDR3 protein: CARGQDPNTGELFF
J gene: TRBJ2-7; V gene: TRBV5-1; clone size: few; CDR3 protein: CASSRTIAGGYEQYF
J gene: TRBJ1-2; V gene: TRBV7-3; clone size: -; CDR3 protein: CASSPEGRGGYTF
J gene: TRBJ1-3; V gene: TRBV7-9; clone size: few; CDR3 protein: CASSLGASGNTIYF
J gene: TRBJ2-1; V gene: TRBV11-3; clone size: few; CDR3 protein: CASSSAGTGINEQFF
J gene: TRBJ2-6; V gene: TRBV3-1; clone size: -; CDR3 protein: CASSRAQLSGANVLTF
J gene: TRBJ2-7; V gene: TRBV29-1; clone size: -; CDR3 protein: CSGGLSYEQYF
J gene: TRBJ2-5; V gene: TRBV28; clone size: -; CDR3 protein: CASSLSQSGTNQETQYF
J gene: TRBJ1-6; V gene: TRBV28; clone size: -; CDR3 protein: CASSLDGKGPNSPLHF
J gene: TRBJ1-1; V gene: TRBV29-1; clone size: -; CDR3 protein: CSVEATGGTEAFF
J gene: TRBJ1-1; V gene: TRBV7-9; clone size: -; CDR3 protein: CASSLGVRTNTEAFF
J gene: TRBJ2-2; V gene: TRBV11-3; clone size: -; CDR3 protein: CASSTRLAGRTGELFF
J gene: TRBJ2-7; V gene: TRBV5-1; clone size: few; CDR3 protein: CASRPGTETYEQYF
J gene: TRBJ2-2; V gene: TRBV7-7; clone size: -; CDR3 protein: CASSLNGNRNTGELFF
J gene: TRBJ2-7; V gene: TRBV5-6; clone size: -; CDR3 protein: CASSPERPADGPQDEQYF
J gene: TRBJ1-3; V gene: TRBV25-1; clone size: few; CDR3 protein: CASYRQPNSGNTIYF
J gene: TRBJ2-7; V gene: TRBV20-1; clone size: -; CDR3 protein: CSAPGTSSGPSYEQYF
J gene: TRBJ2-7; V gene: TRBV20-1; clone size: few; CDR3 protein: CSLTGGNDYEQYF
J gene: TRBJ2-1; V gene: TRBV10-3; clone size: few; CDR3 protein: CAIMRSSGNNEQFF
J gene: TRBJ2-1; V gene: TRBV5-1; clone size: few; CDR3 protein: CASSVTGVTYNEQFF
J gene: TRBJ2-1; V gene: TRBV18; clone size: -; CDR3 protein: CASSPNTGNDEQFF
J gene: TRBJ2-1; V gene: TRBV24-1; clone size: -; CDR3 protein: CATSDRVGSSFNEQFF
J gene: TRBJ2-3; V gene: TRBV4-1; clone size: -; CDR3 protein: CASSLRDRVIDTQYF
J gene: TRBJ1-1; V gene: TRBV6-2/TRBV6-3; clone size: -; CDR3 protein: CASSYRVLNTEAFF
J gene: TRBJ2-5; V gene: TRBV9; clone size: -; CDR3 protein: CASSVGGRPTETQYF